This TCR beta chain was identified in a study of blood T cell repertoires in COVID-19. Study as a whole: Specimens from acute and convalescent COVID-19 originated in the United States, Italy and Spain. T cells, B-cell-depleted T cells, or PBMCs provided the cDNA or gDNA that served as material.

In the original analysis: Amplification of reference gene primers provided the estimated nucleated cell counts. TCRdb keeps only in-frame clones here, not all; method: immunoSEQ multiplex PCR. The D gene and trimming were derived from the DNA, and the V and J assignments and clone size from that table. The data hold around 200,000 clones, with 88% observed a single time. The CDR3 runs to 17 residues. Germline V gives CDR1 SGHAT, CDR2 FQNNGV. The J segment lost 3 bases and the V segment lost 0 bases, leaving 5 bases of the junction unmatched. The sequence came from a young man with active or convalescent COVID-19. This chain joins TRBV11-2 and TRBJ2-1; TRBD2 matches at 10 bases. Sequenced material: peripheral blood. This CDR3 reads CASSLDGAGGRYNEQFF. CDR3 bases: TGTGCCAGCAGCTTAGATGGAGCGGGAGGGCGCTACAATGAGCAGTTCTTC.